This T cell receptor (beta chain) was recorded in a study of cytomegalovirus exposure and HLA in healthy donors. General study results and limits: When analyzed later, the rates of TCR association showed variation by HLA locus, with DRB1 the most and HLA-C the fewest. The number of N-insertions in an Asian-associated ancestry cluster was reportedly below the 666-donor mean in a later analysis. Among immune exposure information, only CMV serostatus was available. Researchers catalogued approximately 160 TCR beta chains as cytomegalovirus-associated.

The PCR used 60 Vbeta and 13 Jbeta primers. Sequencing used immunoSEQ multiplex PCR; TCRdb keeps in-frame clones, though not all of them. In the table there are 100,000 to 150,000 clones, 82% of which are singletons. The V end was cut by 4 bases, the J end by 0 bases, with 13 bases between. The germline V gene has CDR1 SGHTA and CDR2 FQGNSA. This CDR3 is 16 amino acids long. In regard to this clone: Its antigen remains unidentified.

This chain links TRBV7-2 with TRBJ2-1; tentatively, D is TRBD2 (5 bases). Sample: PBMCs. This TCR derives from a boy under 18 in good health and CMV-seronegative. The CDR3 sequence is CASSSVEGSSYNEQFF. The DNA for the CDR3 is TGTGCCAGCAGCTCCGTAGAGGGCAGCTCCTACAATGAGCAGTTCTTC. The variable domain in full, with the rest retrieved from reference TRBV7-2 and TRBJ2-1, is GAGVSQSPSNKVTEKGKDVELRCDPISGHTALYWYRQSLGQGLEFLIYFQGNSAPDKSGLPSDRFSAERTGGSVSTLTIQRTQQEDSAVYLCASSSVEGSSYNEQFFGPGTRLTVL.